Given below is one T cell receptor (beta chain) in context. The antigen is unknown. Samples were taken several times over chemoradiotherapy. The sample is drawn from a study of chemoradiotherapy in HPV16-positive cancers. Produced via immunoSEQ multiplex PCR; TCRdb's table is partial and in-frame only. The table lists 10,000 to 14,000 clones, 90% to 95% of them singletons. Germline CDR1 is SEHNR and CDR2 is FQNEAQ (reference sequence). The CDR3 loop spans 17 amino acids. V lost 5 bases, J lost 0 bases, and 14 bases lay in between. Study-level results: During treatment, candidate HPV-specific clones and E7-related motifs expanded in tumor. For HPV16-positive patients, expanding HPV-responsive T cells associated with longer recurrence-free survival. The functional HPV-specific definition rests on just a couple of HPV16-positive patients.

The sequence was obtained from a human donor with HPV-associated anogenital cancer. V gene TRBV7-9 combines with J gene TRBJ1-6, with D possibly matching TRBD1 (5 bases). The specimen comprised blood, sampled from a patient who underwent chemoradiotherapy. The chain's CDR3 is CASSSPAGGSYNSPLHF. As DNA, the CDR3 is TGTGCCAGCAGCAGCCCGGCGGGGGGCTCCTATAATTCACCCCTCCACTTT.